In its sample, the clone carrying this T cell receptor (beta chain) was seen once. These data originate in a study of control samples from healthy donors and cancer patients. Method: immunoSEQ multiplex PCR; TCRdb's copy keeps in-frame clones and lacks some. The table includes approximately 65,000 clones, 89% detected once. Trimming left V 5 bases short and J 2 bases short, with 17 bases between. Germline values: CDR1 MGHRA, CDR2 YSYEKL. The CDR3 is made up of 16 amino acids. Sequencing was done on a sample of PBMCs. The source is a man aged 55 to 70 with lung cancer. V usage is TRBV4-1 and J usage is TRBJ2-3; the D gene is possibly TRBD2 (5 bases). The CDR3 bases are TGCGCCAGCAGCGAAAGATTCGGGGTCGACACAGATACGCAGTATTTT. Translating gives CASSERFGVDTDTQYF.